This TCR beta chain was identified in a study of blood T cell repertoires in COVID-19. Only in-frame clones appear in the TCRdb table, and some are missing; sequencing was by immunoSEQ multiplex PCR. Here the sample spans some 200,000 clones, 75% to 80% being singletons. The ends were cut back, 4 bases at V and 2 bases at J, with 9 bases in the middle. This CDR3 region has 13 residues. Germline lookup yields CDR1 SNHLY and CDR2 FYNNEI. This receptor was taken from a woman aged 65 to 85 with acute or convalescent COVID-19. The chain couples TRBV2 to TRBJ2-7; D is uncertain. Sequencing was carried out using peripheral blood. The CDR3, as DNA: TGTGCCAGCAGTGCGAGGCAAACCTACGAGCAGTACTTC. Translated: CASSARQTYEQYF.